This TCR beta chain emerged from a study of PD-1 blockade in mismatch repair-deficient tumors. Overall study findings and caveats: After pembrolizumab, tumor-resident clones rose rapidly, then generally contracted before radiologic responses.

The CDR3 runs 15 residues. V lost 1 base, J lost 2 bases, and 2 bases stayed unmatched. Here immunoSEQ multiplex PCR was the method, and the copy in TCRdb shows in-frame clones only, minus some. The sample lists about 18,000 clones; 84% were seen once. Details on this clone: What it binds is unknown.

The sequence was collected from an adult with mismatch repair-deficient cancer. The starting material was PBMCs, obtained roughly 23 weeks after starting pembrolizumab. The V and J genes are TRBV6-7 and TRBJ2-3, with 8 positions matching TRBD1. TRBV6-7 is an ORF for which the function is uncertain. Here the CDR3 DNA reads TGTGCCAGCAGTTACTGGCAGGGGGCCACAGATACGCAGTATTTT. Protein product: CASSYWQGATDTQYF.